What follows describes a single T cell receptor (beta chain). As yet, its antigen is unknown. These data come from a study of cytomegalovirus exposure and HLA in healthy donors. Study-wide results and limits: In vitro testing confirmed a few CMV-associated chains as specific for CMV antigens. As a later analysis revealed, most CMV-associated TCR beta chains appeared HLA-restricted. In a later analysis, V- and J-gene trimming of beta chains associated with a DCLRE1C missense variant, replicated independently.

There are 15 residues in the CDR3. V lost 0 bases and J lost 1, with 8 bases in between. Per germline, CDR1 SGDLS and CDR2 YYNGEE. 60 Vbeta and 13 Jbeta primers were used in PCR. Using immunoSEQ multiplex PCR, the repertoire was profiled, and TCRdb retains in-frame clones only, with some absent. This sample yields around 160,000 clones, of which around 73% are seen a single time; about 1.5% belongs to the top ten. This chain links TRBV9 with TRBJ1-5; unclear D gene. Sequencing used PBMCs. The clonotype was recovered from a woman aged 18 to 35 in good health and CMV-seronegative. In nucleotides, the CDR3 is TGTGCCAGCAGCGTAGGTTCGGGAAGCAATCAGCCCCAGCATTTT. Translating it yields CASSVGSGSNQPQHF.